A single sample is the source of the 30 T cell receptor beta chains below, sequenced in a study of T cell changes during pregnancy in multiple sclerosis. The method was immunoSEQ multiplex PCR; TCRdb's version includes in-frame clones alone and lacks a portion of them. Here the sample spans 50,000 to 70,000 clones, 90% to 95% being singletons. The source material was peripheral blood, sampled after pregnancy. Source of these receptors: a female donor with multiple sclerosis, enrolled in a pregnancy study.

CDR3 bases: TGCGCCAGCAGCTTGGCCAGTTTGAACACTGAAGCTTTCTTT. As protein: CASSLASLNTEAFF. The gene calls are TRBV5-1 and TRBJ1-1; no clear D. The V end lost 0 bases, the J end lost 0 bases, and 6 bases lay between the germline ends. There are 14 residues in the CDR3. The germline V gene has CDR1 SGHRS and CDR2 YFSETQ.

The CDR3 DNA is TGTGCCAGTAGTATTGGGACAGGGGGCCAAGAGACCCAGTACTTC. Its protein product is CASSIGTGGQETQYF. The rearrangement uses TRBV19 and TRBJ2-5, with TRBD1 matching over 11 bases. With V trimmed by 3 bases and J by 1 base, 1 base remained unmatched. The CDR3 length is 15 residues. CDR1 is LNHDA and CDR2 is SQIVND in the germline V gene (reference sequence).

The chain has TRBV5-1 and TRBJ1-4; maybe TRBD1 (6 bases). This CDR3 region has 15 residues. Looked up from germline, CDR1 is SGHRS and CDR2 is YFSETQ. Trimming removed 0 bases from V and 11 bases from J, with 17 bases in between. The CDR3 spells CASSLDDRRSGKLFF. The CDR3, as DNA: TGCGCCAGCAGCTTGGACGACAGGAGAAGTGGGAAACTGTTTTTT.

The chain employs TRBV11-2 and TRBJ2-1, with D tentatively TRBD1 (5 bases). Looked up from germline, CDR1 is SGHAT and CDR2 is FQNNGV. The CDR3 is made up of 19 amino acids. Trimming removed 4 bases from V and 3 bases from J, with 25 bases in between. The CDR3: CASSYSRGGERTFYNEQFF. CDR3 coding DNA: TGTGCCAGCAGCTACTCTAGGGGCGGCGAACGAACATTCTACAATGAGCAGTTCTTC.

This clone appeared once. V gene TRBV4-1 combines with J gene TRBJ1-5; TRBD1 agrees at 10 bases. The germline V gene has CDR1 MGHRA and CDR2 YSYEKL. CDR3 length equals 16 residues. V was clipped by 5 bases and J by 6 bases; unmatched bases: 10. This CDR3 reads CASSSSTGGYSQPQHF. Here the CDR3 DNA reads TGCGCCAGCAGCTCCTCGACAGGGGGCTACAGTCAGCCCCAGCATTTT.

The V gene is TRBV27, the J gene TRBJ2-7, with D possibly TRBD1 on 5 matching bases. CDR1 MNHEY and CDR2 SMNVEV come from the germline V gene (reference sequence). The CDR3 has 11 residues. V was clipped by 5 bases and J by 6 bases, with 8 bases between them. The CDR3 region is CASSKGREQYF. CDR3 sequence (DNA): TGTGCCAGCAGTAAGGGGCGCGAGCAGTACTTC.

The rearrangement uses TRBV11-3 and TRBJ2-2; 12 positions match TRBD2. The V segment lost 6 bases and the J segment 7 bases; nucleotides outside the gene matches: 6. CDR3 length: 15 amino acids. CDR1 SGHNT and CDR2 YENEEA come from the germline V gene. The DNA of the CDR3 is TGTGCCAGCAGTTCTAGCGGGAGGGCCTTCGGGGAGCTGTTTTTT. Amino acid sequence: CASSSSGRAFGELFF.

The chain combines TRBV5-1 with TRBJ2-3, with 10 bases that match TRBD2. The J segment lost 4 bases and the V segment lost 4 bases, leaving 6 bases of the junction unmatched. This CDR3 comprises 15 residues. Germline CDR1 and CDR2: SGHRS and YFSETQ. The CDR3 DNA follows: TGCGCCAGCAGCGGGAGCGGGAGGGCCGCAGATACGCAGTATTTT. Translation gives CASSGSGRAADTQYF.

The chain is built from TRBV7-2 and TRBJ2-5; D perhaps matches TRBD1 (6 bases). The CDR3 covers 14 residues. CDR1 and CDR2 from the germline V gene are SGHTA and FQGNSA. Between the trimmed V and J ends, which lost 4 bases and 5 bases, there was a span of 14 bases. CDR3 in DNA: TGTGCCAGCAGCTCCCCGCGCCAGGGGGAGACCCAGTACTTC. This encodes CASSSPRQGETQYF.

The chain links TRBV29-1 to TRBJ1-4; no firm D call. The germline V gene has CDR1 SQVTM and CDR2 ANQGSEA. Trimming stripped 7 bases from V and 4 bases from J, with 16 bases between. CDR3 length equals 14 residues. The chain's CDR3 is CSGLEGSDNEKLFF. The CDR3 DNA reads TGCAGCGGGCTCGAGGGTTCAGATAATGAAAAACTGTTTTTT.

The chain combines TRBV4-2 with TRBJ2-6; 13 nucleotides match TRBD2. The germline CDR1 and CDR2 sequences are LGHNA and YNFKEQ. CDR3 size: 19 residues. The J segment lost 1 base and the V segment lost 1 base, leaving 4 bases of the junction unmatched. Here the CDR3 DNA reads TGTGCCAGCAGCCAAGTCGGACTAGCGGGAGCTTCTGGGGCCAACGTCCTGACTTTC. Translating it yields CASSQVGLAGASGANVLTF.

The chain joins TRBV27 to TRBJ2-5; TRBD1 is a possible D gene (5 bases). This CDR3 spans 13 amino acids. Germline V gives CDR1 MNHEY, CDR2 SMNVEV (reference sequence). V lost 3 bases to trimming and J lost 2 bases, with 7 bases between them. This CDR3 is CASSLGQQETQYF. DNA of the CDR3: TGTGCCAGCAGTTTGGGGCAGCAAGAGACCCAGTACTTC.

V gene TRBV29-1 combines with J gene TRBJ2-5; a weak D match, TRBD1 (6 bases). This CDR3 region has 13 residues. Trimming pared 7 bases from V and 2 bases from J, leaving 14 bases between. Germline V gene lookup returns CDR1 SQVTM and CDR2 ANQGSEA. Written as DNA, the CDR3 is TGCAGCGAGCAAACAGGGTATCAAGAGACCCAGTACTTC. Protein product: CSEQTGYQETQYF.

V and J are TRBV9 and TRBJ2-1; 11 bases agree with TRBD2. J lost 9 bases, V lost 0 bases, and 17 bases had no gene match. The germline CDR1 and CDR2 sequences are SGDLS and YYNGEE. This CDR3 has 19 residues. This CDR3 reads CASSVDLSGRTSGWAEQFF. The CDR3 bases are TGTGCCAGCAGCGTAGACTTGAGTGGGAGGACTAGCGGGTGGGCTGAGCAGTTCTTC.

CDR3 protein: CASSFPGNEQYF. Written as DNA, the CDR3 is TGTGCCAGCAGCTTCCCCGGGAACGAGCAGTACTTC. The genes are TRBV5-6 and TRBJ2-7; D is possibly TRBD2 (5 bases). The CDR3 has 12 amino acids. The germline CDR1 and CDR2 sequences are SGHDT and YYEEEE. Trimming pared 2 bases from V and 5 bases from J, leaving 8 bases between. The whole variable domain, filled in from reference TRBV5-6 and TRBJ2-7, reads DAGVTQSPTHLIKTRGQQVTLRCSPKSGHDTVSWYQQALGQGPQFIFQYYEEEERQRGNFPDRFSGHQFPNYSSELNVNALLLGDSALYLCASSFPGNEQYFGPGTRLTVT.

V gene TRBV2 combines with J gene TRBJ1-5; TRBD1 aligns across 7 bases. The CDR3 covers 17 residues. V trimming: 6 bases; J trimming: 3 bases; junction bases outside the gene matches: 14. CDR1 SNHLY and CDR2 FYNNEI come from the germline V gene. The CDR3 DNA follows: TGTGCCAGCAGGGTAGGGGGCTTGGAAAGGGCCAATCAGCCCCAGCATTTT. The encoded protein is CASRVGGLERANQPQHF.

The chain couples TRBV11-3 to TRBJ2-2; possible D gene TRBD1, 5 bases. With 0 bases removed from V and 1 base from J, the gap between germline ends came to 6 bases. CDR3 size: 15 residues. Germline loops: CDR1 SGHNT, CDR2 YENEEA. CDR3 coding DNA: TGTGCCAGCAGCTTAGAAACAGGGAACACCGGGGAGCTGTTTTTT. This gives the protein CASSLETGNTGELFF.

V gene TRBV27 combines with J gene TRBJ2-3; D possibly corresponds to TRBD1 (5 bases). This CDR3 region has 15 residues. The germline CDR1 and CDR2 sequences are MNHEY and SMNVEV (reference sequence). V lost 8 bases, J lost 3 bases, and 18 bases lay in between. The chain's CDR3 is CASHYSSGYTDTQYF. In DNA form, the CDR3 reads TGTGCCAGCCATTACTCCTCAGGGTATACAGATACGCAGTATTTT.

The V and J genes are TRBV5-4 and TRBJ2-3; TRBD2 matches at 13 bases. This CDR3 is built from 18 residues. J gave up 6 bases and V 2 bases, and 12 bases lay outside the gene matches. The V gene's germline CDR1 is SGHNT and CDR2 YYREEE (reference sequence). CDR3 protein: CASSFGPTLAGGPDTQYF. The CDR3 region has the DNA TGTGCCAGCAGCTTCGGACCCACACTAGCGGGAGGGCCGGATACGCAGTATTTT.

The rearrangement links TRBV27 to TRBJ1-2; D remains unclear. The CDR3 runs to 11 residues. CDR1 and CDR2 (germline): MNHEY, SMNVEV (reference sequence). The V gene lost 4 bases and the J gene lost 7 bases, with 7 bases spanning the gap. As DNA, the CDR3 is TGTGCCAGCAGTTATCGAGGTGGCTACACCTTC. Translating it yields CASSYRGGYTF.

A word on this clone: This same CDR3 is encoded by further DNA sequences in the sample. The chain uses TRBV14 and TRBJ2-7, with TRBD2 identical over 11 bases. Germline-derived CDR1 and CDR2 are SGHDN and FVKESK. After removal of 2 bases from V and 4 bases from J, the junction contained 4 bases not matched to a gene. CDR3 length: 15 amino acids. The CDR3 sequence: CASSQTSGRGYEQYF. Here the CDR3 DNA reads TGTGCCAGCAGCCAAACTAGCGGGAGAGGATACGAGCAGTACTTC.

The chain couples TRBV5-1 to TRBJ1-1; 8 positions agree with TRBD1. The CDR3 runs to 15 residues. Germline CDR1 SGHRS, CDR2 YFSETQ. With V trimmed by 2 bases and J by 6 bases, 9 bases remained unmatched. CDR3 region: CASSLMDREGPEAFF. CDR3 bases: TGCGCCAGCAGCTTAATGGACAGGGAAGGACCTGAAGCTTTCTTT.

CDR3: CASSELRQGAIYF. The CDR3 DNA reads as TGTGCCAGCAGTGAACTCCGACAGGGCGCCATATATTTT. This sequence joins TRBV25-1 and TRBJ1-3; 7 bases match TRBD1. There are 13 residues in the CDR3. The germline V gene has CDR1 MGHDK and CDR2 SYGVNS. V was clipped by 2 bases and J by 11 bases; unmatched bases: 6. The full variable domain, completed using reference TRBV25-1 and TRBJ1-3, is EADIYQTPRYLVIGTGKKITLECSQTMGHDKMYWYQQDPGMELHLIHYSYGVNSTEKGDLSSESTVSRIRTEHFPLTLESARPSHTSQYLCASSELRQGAIYFGEGSWLTVV.

The V call is TRBV4-3, the J call TRBJ1-3; TRBD1 might be the D (5 bases). The CDR3 consists of 15 residues. Trimming cost V 0 bases and J 3 bases, with 9 bases left between them. Germline V gene sequence: CDR1 LGHNA, CDR2 YSLEER. CDR3 region: CASSQDTGGGNTIYF. CDR3 nucleotide sequence: TGCGCCAGCAGCCAAGATACAGGTGGTGGAAACACCATATATTTT.

The chain employs TRBV7-3 and TRBJ2-5; no clear D gene. Germline V gene data show CDR1 as SGHTA and CDR2 as FQGTGA. The CDR3 sequence is 14 residues long. The V end lost 2 bases, the J end lost 5 bases, and 12 bases lay between the germline ends. The DNA of the CDR3 is TGTGCCAGCAGCTTACTAAAGTACTCGGAGACCCAGTACTTC. Residues: CASSLLKYSETQYF. Full variable domain (missing parts from reference TRBV7-3 and TRBJ2-5): GAGVSQTPSNKVTEKGKYVELRCDPISGHTALYWYRQSLGQGPEFLIYFQGTGAADDSGLPNDRFFAVRPEGSVSTLKIQRTERGDSAVYLCASSLLKYSETQYFGPGTRLLVL.

The chain links TRBV7-2 to TRBJ2-4, with 8 bases fitting TRBD2. Germline V gene data show CDR1 as SGHTA and CDR2 as FQGNSA. J gave up 6 bases and V 4 bases, and 5 bases lay outside the gene matches. This CDR3 has 14 residues. CDR3 nucleotides: TGTGCCAGCAGCTACTCTAGCGGGCTAAACATTCAGTACTTC. It is translated as CASSYSSGLNIQYF.

The chain employs TRBV11-2 and TRBJ2-5; 9 bases agree with TRBD2. The germline V gene has CDR1 SGHAT and CDR2 FQNNGV. Germline trimming cut 0 bases from V and 5 bases from J; bases unmatched to any gene: 13. There are 18 residues in the CDR3. Here the CDR3 DNA reads TGTGCCAGCAGCTTAGATCTAGGTAGCGGGAGTTTGGAGGAGACCCAGTACTTC. It is translated as CASSLDLGSGSLEETQYF.

V and J are TRBV6-6 and TRBJ1-1; D possibly corresponds to TRBD1 (5 bases). The CDR3 runs to 15 residues. The V gene's germline CDR1 is MNHNY and CDR2 SVGAGI (reference sequence). Between the trimmed V and J ends, which lost 0 bases and 1 base, there was a span of 9 bases. The CDR3 DNA sequence: TGTGCCAGCAGTTACTCTCAGGGCCGGAACACTGAAGCTTTCTTT. This sequence encodes CASSYSQGRNTEAFF.

The V and J genes are TRBV6-6 and TRBJ2-1; TRBD2 matches 7 bases. With V trimmed by 6 bases and J by 4 bases, 6 bases remained unmatched. The germline V gene has CDR1 MNHNY and CDR2 SVGAGI (reference sequence). The CDR3 loop spans 14 amino acids. The CDR3 sequence is CASSPGLQYNEQFF. The CDR3 DNA follows: TGTGCCAGCAGCCCGGGACTACAATACAATGAGCAGTTCTTC.

This chain uses TRBV6-1 with TRBJ2-1; 7 bases align to TRBD2. The CDR3 has 14 residues. The V gene end was trimmed by 3 bases and the J gene end by 9 bases; junction bases not matched to a gene: 8. Germline V gene sequence: CDR1 MNHNS, CDR2 SASEGT. CDR3: CASSDIGLVAEQFF. CDR3 sequence (DNA): TGTGCCAGCAGTGACATAGGACTAGTCGCTGAGCAGTTCTTC.